The T cell receptor (beta chain) under discussion was sequenced for a study of T-cell memory formation after mild COVID-19. The CDR3 spans 15 residues. Per the germline V gene, CDR1 is SGDLS and CDR2 is YYNGEE. V lost 0 bases to trimming and J lost 4 bases, with 13 bases between them. TCRdb re-derived calls from the 5' RACE reads in MiXCR, one entry per CDR3 protein. The sample consists of about 340,000 distinct CDR3 sequences, 13% to 15% of them appearing once. The clonotype comes from a man younger than 35 who had mild COVID-19 (a few samples of this study predate the infection). Cell type and time point are not known. The specimen sequenced was PBMCs or a T cell subset sorted from them (not recorded which). The chain links TRBV9 to TRBJ1-1; D might be TRBD1 (6 bases). The CDR3 reads CASSVGGGPGTEAFF. Here the CDR3 DNA reads TGTGCCAGCAGCGTAGGTGGGGGCCCAGGCACTGAAGCTTTCTTT. The variable domain in full, completed from reference TRBV9 and TRBJ1-1, reads DSGVTQTPKHLITATGQRVTLRCSPRSGDLSVYWYQQSLDQGLQFLIQYYNGEERAKGNILERFSAQQFPDLHSELNLSSLELGDSALYFCASSVGGGPGTEAFFGQGTRLTVV.